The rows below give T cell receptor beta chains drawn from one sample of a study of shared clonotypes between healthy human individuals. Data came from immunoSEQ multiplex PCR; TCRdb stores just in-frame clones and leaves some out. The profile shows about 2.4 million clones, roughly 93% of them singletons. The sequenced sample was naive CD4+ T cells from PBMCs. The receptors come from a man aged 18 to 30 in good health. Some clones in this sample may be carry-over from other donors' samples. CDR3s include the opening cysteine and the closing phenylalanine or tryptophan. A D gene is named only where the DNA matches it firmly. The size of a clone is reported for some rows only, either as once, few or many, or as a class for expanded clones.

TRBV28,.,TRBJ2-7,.,CASCRGVYEQYF,TGTGCCAGCTGCAGGGGCGTCTACGAGCAGTACTTC
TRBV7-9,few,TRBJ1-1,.,CASSFQERLEAFF,TGTGCCAGCAGCTTTCAGGAGAGGCTTGAAGCTTTCTTT
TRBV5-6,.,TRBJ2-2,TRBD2,CASSLAGTSGSRTGELFF,TGTGCCAGCAGCTTGGCCGGGACTAGCGGGAGTCGTACCGGGGAGCTGTTTTTT
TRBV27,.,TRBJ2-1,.,CASSTSTNRVYNEQFF,TGTGCCAGCAGTACCTCCACCAACAGGGTTTACAATGAGCAGTTCTTC
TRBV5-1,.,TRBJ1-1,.,CASASGSGTEAFF,TGCGCCAGCGCCTCAGGGTCGGGGACTGAAGCTTTCTTT
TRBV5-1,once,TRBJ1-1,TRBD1,CASSSRQGQNTEAFF,TGCGCCAGCAGCTCTCGACAGGGGCAGAACACTGAAGCTTTCTTT
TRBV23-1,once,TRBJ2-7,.,CASSQSGTTVVLRGQYF,TGCGCCAGCAGTCAATCGGGAACGACAGTAGTACTACGAGGGCAGTACTTC
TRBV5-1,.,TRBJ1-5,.,CASSLQGGNQPQHF,TGCGCCAGCAGCTTGCAAGGGGGCAATCAGCCCCAGCATTTT
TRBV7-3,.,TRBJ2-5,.,CASSLTTLETQYF,TGTGCCAGCAGCTTAACCACCCTAGAGACCCAGTACTTC
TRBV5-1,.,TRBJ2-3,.,CASSLVPGPRADTQYF,TGCGCCAGCAGCTTGGTCCCAGGCCCTCGTGCCGATACGCAGTATTTT
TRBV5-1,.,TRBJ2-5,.,CASSLVGEETQYF,TGCGCCAGCAGCTTGGTAGGGGAGGAGACCCAGTACTTC
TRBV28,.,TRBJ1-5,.,CASSRELGGGRNQPQHF,TGTGCCAGCAGCCGGGAGTTGGGGGGAGGTCGCAATCAGCCCCAGCATTTT
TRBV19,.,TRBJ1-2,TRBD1,CASSTPRTGMRAGYTF,TGTGCCAGTAGTACCCCCCGGACAGGGATGCGAGCTGGCTACACCTTC
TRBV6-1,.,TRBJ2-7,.,CASSETERGPYEQYF,TGTGCCAGCAGTGAAACGGAGAGGGGACCCTACGAGCAGTACTTC